The clone carrying this T cell receptor (beta chain) was seen more than once but under ten times. Its antigen remains unidentified. Sampling of alopecia areata patients yielded lesional scalp punch biopsies as well as peripheral blood. The entry originates in a study of CD8+ T cells in alopecia areata. Study results and caveats: Normal scalp showed lower clonality than lesional scalp, especially alopecia totalis/universalis. TCR sharing was clearer in mice than between patients, perhaps partly owing to patient HLA diversity. Scalp repertoires also include resident alphabeta T cells from normal skin.

As the sequencing template, cDNA was produced by extracting RNA and reverse transcribing it. Assay used: immunoSEQ multiplex PCR; TCRdb lists only in-frame clones, some missing. The sample has about 110,000 clones; under 65% are singletons. V lost 2 bases to trimming and J lost 10 bases, with 10 bases between them. The CDR3 contains 12 residues. Germline V gene sequence: CDR1 SGHRS, CDR2 YFSETQ. The clonotype was recovered from a human donor with alopecia areata. Material: NKG2D-low CD8+ T cells sorted from blood. V is TRBV5-1 and J is TRBJ2-1, with a weak D call TRBD1 (6 bases). The CDR3: CASSFGGSEQFF. The CDR3, as DNA: TGCGCCAGCAGCTTTGGGGGCAGCGAGCAGTTCTTC.